Following are 2 T cell receptor beta chains from one sample sequenced in a study of T cell responses to AZD1222 COVID-19 vaccine. Clones were read by immunoSEQ multiplex PCR, and TCRdb kept only the in-frame ones, dropping some. The repertoire holds over 90,000 clones, with about nine tenths as singletons. Sequenced here: peripheral blood, sampled on day 0 of AZD1222 vaccination. Receptor source: an adult in good health.

This sequence joins TRBV13 and TRBJ2-4; the D gene is possibly TRBD1 (6 bases). V shed 2 bases and J shed 7 bases, with 9 bases lying between them. CDR3 length equals 13 residues. CDR1 is PRHDT and CDR2 is FYEKMQ in the germline V gene (reference sequence). The chain's CDR3 is CASSLRDTNIQYF. For the CDR3, the DNA is TGTGCCAGCAGCTTAAGGGACACCAACATTCAGTACTTC.

The V gene is TRBV9, the J gene TRBJ1-4, with 7 positions matching TRBD1. Germline trimming cut 3 bases from V and 8 bases from J; bases unmatched to any gene: 10. Germline V gene data show CDR1 as SGDLS and CDR2 as YYNGEE. The CDR3 has 15 amino acids. The CDR3 reads CASSETGLDGEKLFF. The CDR3 DNA reads as TGTGCCAGCAGCGAGACAGGGCTAGATGGAGAAAAACTGTTTTTT.